The following is a T cell receptor (beta chain) sequence with its context. This receptor's antigen is unknown. Being one base from a much bigger clone, this may be a read error. The sample belongs to a study of tumor and adjacent non-tumor tissue in lung cancer listed by TCRdb under 2018. In terms of the full investigation: Patients with adenocarcinoma (about twelve), squamous cell carcinoma (2) and small cell lung cancer (1) were included in the cohort. For each patient, one tumor sample and one normal lung sample were taken, giving about 31 paired specimens that underwent TCRbeta CDR3 sequencing. A total of some 130 million productive TCRbeta reads were generated by sequencing, corresponding to an average of approximately 4 million reads per sample. The study compared bulk TCRbeta repertoires between lung tumor tissue and matched distant non-tumor lung tissue from 15 lung cancer patients. Among the roughly 15 patients, ages ranged from roughly 30 to 76 years, some ten were men and 5 were women, and disease was TNM stage I to III.

RNA was isolated from bulk unsorted tissue, and RNA quality was assessed with a NanoDrop ND-1000 and an Agilent 2100. Donors were newly diagnosed lung cancer patients admitted for thoracic surgery in China between August and November 2014, without prior chemotherapy. Anyone who had undergone radiotherapy or chemotherapy before, or who had another cancer at the same time, was left out of the study. Surgical tissue pieces of about 1-2.1 cm3 were preserved in RNAlater solution and stored at -80 °C until use. Libraries were constructed by multiplex PCR. TCRdb records Illumina HiSeq 2500 as the sequencer. TCRbeta libraries were built by three rounds of nested PCR using primers (Table S4), following protocols modified from ARM-PCR. Before sequencing, PCR products in the 200-500 bp range were cut out of the gel and cleaned up using the QIAquick gel extraction kit. Turning to the authors' computational methods: Reads were cleaned with Trimmomatic, merged with FLASH into complete CDR3 sequences, and assigned to V(D)J germline segments with MiTCR. Clonal diversity was calculated as the inverse Simpson's index using VDJtools. A read counted as productive if the sequence was in-frame and lacked a premature stop codon. TCRdb itself trimmed the public reads at Q25 with fastp, ran MiXCR and retained productive beta chains. Every distinct CDR3 protein forms one entry, paired with its most common genes and DNA. The V and J calls were determined by TCRdb, not by the authors. This sample is represented by 60,000 to 85,000 distinct CDR3 sequences; 77% of them were singletons. About an eighth of the sample belongs to the ten largest clones.

The full study reports these points: Neither the sequencing platform nor unique molecular identifiers are named or mentioned anywhere in the methods. TCR diversity was significantly higher in younger patients, and higher tumor TCR diversity was associated with shorter overall and disease-free survival. Tumor tissue showed significantly higher TCR diversity (inverse Simpson) than normal lung tissue, at around 450 vs 150 (P = 0.0075, Mann-Whitney U test). The top 100 clones made up a significantly larger cumulative share of the repertoire in normal lung than in tumor tissue. With only around 15 patients in the cohort, the authors noted that larger samples and more detailed clinical data are needed. Peripheral blood was not sequenced, so blood TCRbeta repertoires were not examined in the lung cancer patients of the study.

The CDR3 goes from the cysteine to the phenylalanine over 13 residues. Only CDR3 DNA remains: 39 bases, in frame from the first base. The junction shows trimming of 4 bases on V and 0 bases on J, plus 10 bases between the germline ends. CDR1 and CDR2, per the germline V gene (reference sequence), are DFQATT and SNEGSKA. This receptor was taken from a woman between 50 and 59 years old with non-small cell lung cancer. Sequencing was performed on lung tumor tissue. The chain couples TRBV20-1 to TRBJ2-7, with the D gene call left open. The sequenced DNA is TGCAGTGCTATATTGCTAAACTCCTACGAGCAGTACTTC. The encoded protein is CSAILLNSYEQYF.